This passage covers 14 T cell receptor beta chains from one sample sequenced in a study of blood T cells in healthy people across ages. A J-beta primer mix and a sample-barcoded 5' primer were used in a second PCR of roughly 6 to 11 cycles. Each CDR3 protein is one row after TCRdb ran MiXCR on the 5' RACE reads. The data show about a million distinct CDR3 sequences, just over 50% seen once. The sequenced material came from blood. These receptors originate from a woman aged 60-75 years in good health.

For this clonotype: Compared with germline, one end of the junction differs, possibly owing to a read error. The CDR3 nucleotides are TGTGCCAGCAGACTAAGGGGGCGGGGAAGCTCCTACAATGGGCAGTTCTTC. Translation gives CASRLRGRGSSYNGQFF. The chain joins TRBV7-9 to TRBJ2-1, with D perhaps TRBD1 (7 bases). Germline V CDR1 and CDR2: SEHNR, FQNEAQ (reference sequence). This CDR3 is built from 17 residues.

The chain has TRBV13 and TRBJ2-7, with D hard to call. The germline gives CDR1 PRHDT, CDR2 FYEKMQ (reference sequence). This CDR3 contains 15 residues. V was cut by 5 bases and J by 3 bases, with 17 bases left in between. Written as DNA, the CDR3 is TGTGCCAGCAGCCCCTACACGGGTCGTGGCTACGAGCAGTACTTC. This translates into CASSPYTGRGYEQYF.

The genes are TRBV29-1 and TRBJ2-1, with 9 bases identical to TRBD1. This CDR3 region has 13 residues. Unmatched junction bases numbered 10, after V lost 7 bases and J lost 9 bases. Germline V gene lookup returns CDR1 SQVTM and CDR2 ANQGSEA. In nucleotides, the CDR3 is TGCAGCGCCCGACAGGGGGGTAACGGTGAGCAGTTCTTC. Its translation: CSARQGGNGEQFF.

This chain links TRBV3-1 with TRBJ2-1, with D possibly matching TRBD2 (6 bases). Germline CDR1 LGHDT, CDR2 YNNKEL (reference sequence). Trimming stripped 1 base from V and 5 bases from J, with 12 bases between. This CDR3 has 15 residues. The CDR3 loop is CASSQAPGAHNEQFF. The CDR3 region has the DNA TGTGCCAGCAGCCAAGCTCCGGGAGCTCACAATGAGCAGTTCTTC.

This sequence joins TRBV20-1 and TRBJ2-1; 9 bases map to TRBD2. The CDR3 runs 15 residues. The germline gives CDR1 DFQATT, CDR2 SNEGSKA (reference sequence). V was pared by 0 bases and J by 5 bases, with 5 bases of the junction left unmatched. The CDR3 sequence: CSARDKRTSDNEQFF. CDR3 sequence (DNA): TGCAGTGCTAGAGATAAGAGGACTAGCGACAATGAGCAGTTCTTC.

The chain joins TRBV20-1 to TRBJ2-1; D is undetermined. The J call may be mistaken, given a closer DNA end match to TRBJ2-7. CDR1 DFQATT and CDR2 SNEGSKA come from the germline V gene (reference sequence). The CDR3 has 11 amino acids. CDR3 residues: CSARDTSEQYF. CDR3 DNA sequence: TGCAGTGCTAGAGATACATCCGAGCAGTACTTC.

The chain carries TRBV29-1 and TRBJ1-2, with D perhaps TRBD1 (6 bases). Between the trimmed V and J ends, which lost 2 bases and 4 bases, there was a span of 20 bases. CDR3 length: 16 amino acids. CDR1 and CDR2 (germline): SQVTM, ANQGSEA. Here the CDR3 reads CSVEWGRDARFYGYTF. CDR3 in DNA: TGCAGCGTTGAATGGGGGCGCGACGCGAGATTCTATGGCTACACCTTC.

In this sample, this clonotype turned up a few times. This chain joins TRBV18 and TRBJ2-7, with D uncertain. Per the germline V gene, CDR1 is KGHSH and CDR2 is LQKENI. This CDR3 contains 13 residues. The V gene lost 5 bases and the J gene lost 3 bases, with 11 bases spanning the gap. The CDR3 nucleotides read TGTGCCAGCTCATCCCGGCATAGCTACGAGCAGTACTTC. Translation gives CASSSRHSYEQYF.

This chain links TRBV5-1 with TRBJ2-5, with 13 bases identical to TRBD2. Unmatched junction bases numbered 11, after V lost 5 bases and J lost 7 bases. CDR1 and CDR2 from the germline V gene are SGHRS and YFSETQ. The CDR3 contains 16 residues. The CDR3 sequence: CASRLTSGRVQGTQYF. CDR3 in DNA: TGCGCCAGCAGGCTCACTAGCGGGAGGGTACAGGGGACCCAGTACTTC.

This sequence joins TRBV5-4 and TRBJ2-7, with D possibly being TRBD2 (5 bases). The tail of the sequence fits TRBJ2-5 better, so the J call may be wrong. The CDR3 sequence is 15 residues long. Looked up from germline, CDR1 is SGHNT and CDR2 is YYREEE (reference sequence). The CDR3 DNA reads TGTGCCAGCAGCTTGCTGTCGACACCGAGCGGGACCCAGTACTTC. It translates to CASSLLSTPSGTQYF.

This clonotype came up a few times. The J gene is TRBJ2-7, the V gene TRBV5-5, with D tentatively TRBD2 (5 bases). The CDR3 totals 13 residues. Germline CDR1 reads SGHKS; CDR2 reads YYEKEE (reference sequence). V dropped 4 bases and J dropped 2 bases, with 10 bases sitting between them. The CDR3 protein is CASSHGNTYEQYF. The CDR3 DNA is TGTGCCAGCAGCCACGGGAACACCTACGAGCAGTACTTC.

This chain links TRBV20-1 with TRBJ2-1, with 11 bases identical to TRBD2. The germline V gene has CDR1 DFQATT and CDR2 SNEGSKA (reference sequence). Trimming removed 5 bases from V and 7 bases from J; junction bases left unmatched: 7. The CDR3 spans 14 residues. The CDR3 nucleotides are TGCAGTGCTCGGATAGCGGGAGGGAGTAATGAGCAGTTCTTC. Protein product: CSARIAGGSNEQFF.

This clonotype was detected only a few times. Here the CDR3 reads CASSLSQRINQPQHF. For the CDR3, the DNA is TGTGCCAGCAGTTTATCCCAGCGTATCAATCAGCCCCAGCATTTT. This chain connects TRBV28 to TRBJ1-5; no clear D. The V end was cut by 1 base, the J end by 3 bases, with 10 bases between. The germline V gene has CDR1 MDHEN and CDR2 SYDVKM. This CDR3 spans 15 amino acids.

This clonotype was seen only a few times. This rearrangement joins TRBV24-1 to TRBJ2-3; either TRBD1 or TRBD2 may supply D (5 bases each). This CDR3 comprises 14 residues. The germline V gene encodes CDR1 KGHDR and CDR2 SFDVKD. V lost 2 bases and J 4 bases, leaving 9 bases between the germline ends. This chain's CDR3 is CATSDSRGPDTQYF. Written as DNA, the CDR3 is TGTGCCACCAGTGATTCCCGGGGCCCAGATACGCAGTATTTT.